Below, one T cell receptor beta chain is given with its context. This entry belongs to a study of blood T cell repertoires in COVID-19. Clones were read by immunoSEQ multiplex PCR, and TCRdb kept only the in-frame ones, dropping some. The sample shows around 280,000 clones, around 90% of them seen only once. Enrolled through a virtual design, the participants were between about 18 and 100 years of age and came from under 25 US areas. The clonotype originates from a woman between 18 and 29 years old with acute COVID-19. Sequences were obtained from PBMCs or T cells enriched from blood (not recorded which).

This CDR3 is CASRDRDYSNQPQHF. CDR3 bases: TGTGCCAGTAGGGACAGGGATTATAGCAATCAGCCCCAGCATTTT. The rearrangement links TRBV19 to TRBJ1-5; 8 bases are shared with TRBD1. The germline CDR1 and CDR2 sequences are LNHDA and SQIVND (reference sequence). The CDR3 length is 15 residues. V shed 6 bases, J shed 0 bases, and the junction held 4 bases outside the gene matches.